What follows describes a single TCR beta chain. As handled by the study authors: Cell counts per sample came from amplifying reference gene primers. Method: immunoSEQ multiplex PCR; TCRdb's copy keeps in-frame clones and lacks some. The V and J calls and clone size are taken from that table; D and trimming were inferred from the DNA. This sample has some 190,000 clones, with around nine tenths found just once. Germline V gene sequence: CDR1 MNHEY, CDR2 SMNVEV (reference sequence). The CDR3 runs to 17 residues. After removal of 0 bases from V and 0 bases from J, the junction contained 5 bases not matched to a gene. This record comes from a study of blood T cell repertoires in COVID-19.

Sequenced material: peripheral blood. The clonotype originates from a man younger than 35 with active or convalescent COVID-19. The chain joins TRBV27 to TRBJ2-3; the match to TRBD1 covers 8 bases. The CDR3 DNA reads TGTGCCAGCAGTTTATCAAGGACAGGGTGGAGCACAGATACGCAGTATTTT. It codes for CASSLSRTGWSTDTQYF.